The text below deals with one TCR beta chain. This clonotype was seen more than once but under ten times. Its target antigen remains unknown. Qualities for individual bases were not recorded, and no much larger clone is one base off. The data were obtained in a study of T cells in Graves' hyperthyroidism and ophthalmopathy (dated by TCRdb to 2018 to 2020). Some background on the complete study: Peripheral blood was collected at initial diagnosis, before any treatment. TCR V-J signatures able to tell the groups apart were searched for in a discovery cohort of approximately 95 patients, of whom around 42 had Graves' ophthalmopathy and some 60 had stable Graves' hyperthyroidism. Prospective prediction of ophthalmopathy was tested in an independent validation cohort of approximately 19 hyperthyroidism patients and around 16 patients who later progressed to ophthalmopathy. The approximately 97 discovery patients were randomly divided into training and test sets at a 7:3 ratio. In several Graves' hyperthyroidism patients, the study also compared T-cell repertoires from thyroid tissue with T-cell repertoires from blood. Following sampling, methimazole starting at 30 mg daily was given to hyperthyroidism patients, and high-dose intravenous methylprednisolone was given to ophthalmopathy patients. The paper describes TCR Vbeta CDR3 sequencing of 135 peripheral blood samples, made up of roughly 45 ophthalmopathy patients, some 80 hyperthyroidism patients and roughly 17 progressor patients.

Amplification of TCR beta CDR3 regions was carried out from RNA transcripts. The TCR CDR3 was subjected to a first round of RT-PCR using the HTBI primer set and the Qiagen OneStep RT-PCR kit. A second multiplex PCR round built the libraries, followed by size selection and purification. Libraries were sequenced paired-end with 100 bp reads on an Illumina HiSeq2000. The study's processing was this. SOAPnuke was used to process the raw data, with reads discarded if the reads contained adapters or uncalled bases, had a mean Phred below 15, or lacked an exact constant-primer or identifier match. COPE v1.2.5 was used to merge the high-quality paired reads, and each unique nucleotide sequence was defined as a clonotype. Clonotypes were aligned to IMGT TRBV, TRBD and TRBJ reference segments using MiTCR v1.1. Analysis was restricted to V-J combinations with a frequency above 0.0001, which covered about 99% of repertoires. A TCS score was defined as the ratio of F50 (clonal expansion) to E x V (chaos), with BLOSUM62-based TCRdist applied between CDR3 peptides within each V-J. Welch's t-statistics and random forest reduced 514 V-J features to 13, which were used in a naive Bayes classifier (R e1071). TCRdb redid the processing of the public reads, applying fastp at Q25 and MiXCR, and retained in-frame beta chains. Rows matching on CDR3 protein sequence are summarized as one entry with the most common DNA and genes. These V and J calls derive from TCRdb rather than the authors' analysis. A total of around 350,000 distinct CDR3 sequences appear in this sample, approximately 15% of them only once. Of the sample, about a quarter is held by the ten largest clones.

The germline V and J ends show losses of 5 bases and 6 bases respectively, and no gene match explains 5 bases of the junction. The germline V gene encodes CDR1 SGDLS and CDR2 YYNGEE. Measured from the cysteine to the phenylalanine, the CDR3 is 14 residues long. Only the CDR3 region is kept as DNA, spanning 42 bases read in frame from base 1. Hyperthyroidism patients were newly diagnosed, had a disease duration of under 2 months, and were aged 18 to 65 years. Any patient with an uncontrolled infection, another autoimmune disease, pregnancy or lactation was excluded. Diagnoses were based on clinical symptoms, serum thyroxine and TRAb, thyroid ultrasound and orbital computed tomography. Blood from progressor patients was drawn when they were first diagnosed with hyperthyroidism, before any ophthalmopathy symptoms appeared. PBMCs were separated from under 12 ml of fresh peripheral blood using Ficoll-Paque density gradient centrifugation. Patients classed as progressors first received a Graves' hyperthyroidism diagnosis and then went on to develop ophthalmopathy during follow-up. Total RNA was extracted using Trizol reagent, and RNA quality was assessed on an Agilent 2100 Bioanalyzer.

Findings and caveats that apply to the study as a whole: Sample size was not statistically predetermined, and blinding of investigators to group allocation was not performed. Most expanded thyroid clonotypes (frequency above 0.001) were also detected in blood, a finding suggesting that blood repertoires may reflect thyroid immune responses. During validation, the model predicted progression to ophthalmopathy a median of approximately 7 months ahead of onset, with more than 60% sensitivity and 72.22% specificity. A 13 V-J signature model separated ophthalmopathy from stable hyperthyroidism, with nearly 90% sensitivity and approximately 81% specificity in cross-validation and 80%/75% in testing.

This receptor chain uses TRBV9 and TRBJ1-2, with 12 bases matching TRBD1. This sequence was found in a woman aged 18-30 years with Graves' hyperthyroidism that later progressed to Graves' ophthalmopathy. The sample was blood. Here is the DNA: TGTGCCAGCAGGGGGGGACAGGGGGCGGATGGCTACACCTTC. This translates into CASRGGQGADGYTF.